This T cell receptor (beta chain) was recorded in a study of cytomegalovirus exposure and HLA in healthy donors. V lost 2 bases to trimming and J lost 7 bases; unmatched junction nucleotides: 8. The CDR3 has 16 residues. Germline assignment: CDR1 PRHDT and CDR2 FYEKMQ (reference sequence). PCR was performed using 60 Vbeta and 13 Jbeta primers. TCRdb's copy holds only in-frame clones and misses some; the assay was immunoSEQ multiplex PCR. The sample lists about 130,000 clones, 65% to 90% seen once, with less than 1.5% in the top ten. The chain is built from TRBV13 and TRBJ2-1; the match to TRBD2 covers 10 bases. This receptor was identified in a girl aged 2 to 9 in good health and CMV-seronegative. The sequenced material came from PBMCs. As DNA, the CDR3 is TGTGCCAGCAGCTTACCCGGGACTAGCGACGGTAATGAGCAGTTCTTC. Its protein product is CASSLPGTSDGNEQFF.